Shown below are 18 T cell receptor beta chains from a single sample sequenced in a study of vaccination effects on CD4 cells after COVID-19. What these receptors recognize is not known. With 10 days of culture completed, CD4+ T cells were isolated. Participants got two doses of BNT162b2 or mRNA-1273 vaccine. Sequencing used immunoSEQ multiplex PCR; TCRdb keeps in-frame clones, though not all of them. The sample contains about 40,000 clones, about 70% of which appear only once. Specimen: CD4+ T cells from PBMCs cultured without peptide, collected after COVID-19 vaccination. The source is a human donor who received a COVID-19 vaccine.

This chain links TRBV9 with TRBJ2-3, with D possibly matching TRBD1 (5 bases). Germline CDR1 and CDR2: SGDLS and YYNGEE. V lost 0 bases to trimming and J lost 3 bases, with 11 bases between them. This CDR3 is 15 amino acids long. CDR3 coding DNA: TGTGCCAGCAGCGTAGTCAGGGTTGGGACAGATACGCAGTATTTT. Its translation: CASSVVRVGTDTQYF.

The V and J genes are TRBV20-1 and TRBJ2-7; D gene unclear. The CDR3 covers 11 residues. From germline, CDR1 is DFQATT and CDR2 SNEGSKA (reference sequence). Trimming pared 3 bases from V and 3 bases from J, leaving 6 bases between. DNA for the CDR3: TGCAGTGCTAGCAAGCTCTACGAGCAGTACTTC. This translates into CSASKLYEQYF.

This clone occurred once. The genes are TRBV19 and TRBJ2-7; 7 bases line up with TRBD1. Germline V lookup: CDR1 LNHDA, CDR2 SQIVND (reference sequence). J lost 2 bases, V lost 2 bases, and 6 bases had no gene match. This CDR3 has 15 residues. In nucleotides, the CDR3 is TGTGCCAGTAGTATATCCGGGGACAGCCCCTACGAGCAGTACTTC. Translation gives CASSISGDSPYEQYF.

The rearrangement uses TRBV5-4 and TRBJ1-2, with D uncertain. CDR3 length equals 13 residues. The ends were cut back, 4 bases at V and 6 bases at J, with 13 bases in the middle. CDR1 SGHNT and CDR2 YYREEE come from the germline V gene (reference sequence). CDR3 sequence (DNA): TGTGCCAGCAGCGCCGGTGGCAGAAATGGCTACACCTTC. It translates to CASSAGGRNGYTF.

The CDR3 region has the DNA TGTGCCAGTAGTGTCGGACCCACCCGCACAGATACGCAGTATTTT. It encodes CASSVGPTRTDTQYF. The rearrangement uses TRBV19 and TRBJ2-3; unclear D gene. From germline, CDR1 is LNHDA and CDR2 SQIVND (reference sequence). Deletions cut 5 bases from V and 1 base from J, with 13 bases between. The CDR3 is 15 residues long. Full variable domain (missing parts from reference TRBV19 and TRBJ2-3): DGGITQSPKYLFRKEGQNVTLSCEQNLNHDAMYWYRQDPGQGLRLIYYSQIVNDFQKGDIAEGYSVSREKKESFPLTVTSAQKNPTAFYLCASSVGPTRTDTQYFGPGTRLTVL.

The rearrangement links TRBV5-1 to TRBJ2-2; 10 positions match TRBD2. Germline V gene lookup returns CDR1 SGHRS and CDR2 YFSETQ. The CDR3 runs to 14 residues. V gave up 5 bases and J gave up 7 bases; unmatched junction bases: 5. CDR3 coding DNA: TGCGCCAGCAGAATAGCGGGGGGAATCGGGGAGCTGTTTTTT. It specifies CASRIAGGIGELFF.

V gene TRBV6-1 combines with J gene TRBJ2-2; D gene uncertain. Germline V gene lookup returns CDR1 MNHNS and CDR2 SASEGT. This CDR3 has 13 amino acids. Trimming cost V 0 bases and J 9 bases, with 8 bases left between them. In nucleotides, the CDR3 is TGTGCCAGCAGTGAAGCGCTCGACCGGGAGCTGTTTTTT. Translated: CASSEALDRELFF.

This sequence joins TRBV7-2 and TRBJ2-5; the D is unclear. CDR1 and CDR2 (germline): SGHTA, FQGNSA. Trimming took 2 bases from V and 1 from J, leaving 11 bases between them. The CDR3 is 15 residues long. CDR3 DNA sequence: TGTGCCAGCAGCTTACTGTCCGCATTCCAAGAGACCCAGTACTTC. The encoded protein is CASSLLSAFQETQYF. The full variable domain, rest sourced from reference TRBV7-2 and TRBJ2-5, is GAGVSQSPSNKVTEKGKDVELRCDPISGHTALYWYRQSLGQGLEFLIYFQGNSAPDKSGLPSDRFSAERTGGSVSTLTIQRTQQEDSAVYLCASSLLSAFQETQYFGPGTRLLVL.

The CDR3 sequence is CASIGTGAFF. CDR3 DNA sequence: TGTGCCAGCATCGGCACAGGGGCTTTCTTT. V and J are TRBV6-5 and TRBJ1-1; the D gene is possibly TRBD1 (6 bases). This CDR3 is 10 amino acids long. V was cut by 7 bases and J by 11 bases, with 11 bases left in between. In germline, CDR1 is MNHEY, CDR2 SVGAGI.

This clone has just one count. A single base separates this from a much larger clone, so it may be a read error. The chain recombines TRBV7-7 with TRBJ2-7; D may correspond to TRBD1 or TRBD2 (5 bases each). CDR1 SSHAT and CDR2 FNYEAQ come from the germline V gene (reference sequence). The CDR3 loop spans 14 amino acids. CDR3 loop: CANSLGEKHYEQYF. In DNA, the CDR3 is TGTGCCAACAGCTTAGGGGAGAAACACTACGAGCAGTACTTC.

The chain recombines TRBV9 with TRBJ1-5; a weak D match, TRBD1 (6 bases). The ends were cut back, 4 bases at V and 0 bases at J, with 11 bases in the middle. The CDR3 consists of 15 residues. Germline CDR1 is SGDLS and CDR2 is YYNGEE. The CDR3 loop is CASSLGTSSNQPQHF. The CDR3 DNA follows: TGTGCCAGCAGCCTTGGGACATCTAGCAATCAGCCCCAGCATTTT.

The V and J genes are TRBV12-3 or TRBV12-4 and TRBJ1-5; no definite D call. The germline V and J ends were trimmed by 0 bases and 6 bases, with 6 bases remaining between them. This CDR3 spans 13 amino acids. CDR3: CASSLAHGQPQHF. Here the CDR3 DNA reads TGTGCCAGCAGTTTAGCGCACGGTCAGCCCCAGCATTTT.

The CDR3 reads CASSQGGTGEGYTF. In nucleotides, the CDR3 is TGTGCCAGCAGCCAAGGGGGGACAGGGGAAGGCTACACCTTC. The rearrangement links TRBV4-2 to TRBJ1-2, with TRBD1 matching 10 bases. The V gene end was trimmed by 1 base and the J gene end by 8 bases; junction bases not matched to a gene: 4. Germline V gene sequence: CDR1 LGHNA, CDR2 YNFKEQ. The CDR3 is 14 amino acids.

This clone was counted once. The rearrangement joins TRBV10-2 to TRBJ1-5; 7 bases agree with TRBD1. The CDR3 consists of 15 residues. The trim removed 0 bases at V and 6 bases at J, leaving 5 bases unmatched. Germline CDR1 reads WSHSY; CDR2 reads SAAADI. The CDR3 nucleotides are TGCGCCAGCAGTGAGTCTGGGGACAGTCGTCAGCCCCAGCATTTT. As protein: CASSESGDSRQPQHF.

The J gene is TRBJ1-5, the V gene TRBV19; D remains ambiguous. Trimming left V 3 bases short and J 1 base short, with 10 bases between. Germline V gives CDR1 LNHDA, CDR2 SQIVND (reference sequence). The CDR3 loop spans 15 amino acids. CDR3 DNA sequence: TGTGCCAGTAGTATTACAGTATCCAGCAATCAGCCCCAGCATTTT. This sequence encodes CASSITVSSNQPQHF.

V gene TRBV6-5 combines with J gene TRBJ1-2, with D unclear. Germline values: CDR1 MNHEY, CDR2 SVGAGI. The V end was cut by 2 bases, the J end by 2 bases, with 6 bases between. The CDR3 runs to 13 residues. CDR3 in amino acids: CASSYRRNYGYTF. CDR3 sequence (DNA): TGTGCCAGCAGTTACCGGCGCAACTATGGCTACACCTTC.

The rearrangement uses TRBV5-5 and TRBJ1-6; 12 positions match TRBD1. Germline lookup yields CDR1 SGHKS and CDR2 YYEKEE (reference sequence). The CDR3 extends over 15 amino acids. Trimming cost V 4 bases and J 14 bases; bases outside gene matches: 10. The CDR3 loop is CASSLPGQGALTLHF. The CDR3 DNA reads TGTGCCAGCAGCCTACCGGGACAGGGGGCCCTCACCCTCCACTTT. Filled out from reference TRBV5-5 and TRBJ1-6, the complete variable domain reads DAGVTQSPTHLIKTRGQQVTLRCSPISGHKSVSWYQQVLGQGPQFIFQYYEKEERGRGNFPDRFSARQFPNYSSELNVNALLLGDSALYLCASSLPGQGALTLHFGNGTRLTVT.

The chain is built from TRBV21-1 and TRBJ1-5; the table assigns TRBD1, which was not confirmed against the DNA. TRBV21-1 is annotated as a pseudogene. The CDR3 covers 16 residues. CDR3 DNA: TGTGCCAGCAGCAAATTGGGGACAGGGTTAAATCAGCCCCAGCATTTT. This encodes CASSKLGTGLNQPQHF.